In its sample, the clone carrying this T cell receptor beta chain was seen a few times. Its target is unknown. CDR3 length: 14 residues. Unmatched junction bases numbered 5, after V lost 0 bases and J lost 8 bases. CDR1 is DFQATT and CDR2 is SNEGSKA in the germline V gene (reference sequence). The data are from a study of response to subunit inactivated influenza vaccine. The study's findings and limits: Seasonal influenza vaccination, on each occasion, was suggested by the authors to recruit few new T cells.

From the RT-PCR reads, TCRdb called clonotypes with MiXCR, one entry per CDR3 protein. Of under 550,000 distinct CDR3 sequences in the sample, approximately 7.8% were seen once. V usage is TRBV20-1 and J usage is TRBJ2-1; TRBD1 aligns across 9 bases. Material: PBMCs from blood, obtained less than 30 months after vaccination. The sequence was obtained from a man between 50 and 69 years old who received an inactivated influenza vaccine. CDR3 bases: TGCAGTGCTAGAGATTACACAGGGGGCTATGAGCAGTTCTTC. It codes for CSARDYTGGYEQFF.